A selection of T cell receptor beta chains follows, all from one sample in a study of beta chain features in type 1 diabetes. The protocol was immunoSEQ multiplex PCR, while the TCRdb copy is restricted to in-frame clones and leaves out a portion. The sample lists roughly 500,000 clones, approximately 10% occurring once. The sample consisted of naive CD4+ T cells from blood. These receptors were taken from a young woman in good health. Both conserved end residues are part of each CDR3. Each record gives: clone size, J gene, V gene, D gene, CDR3 protein, CDR3 DNA. D genes are given only for firm matches. Size tells how often a clone was seen (once, few, many) or the class of an expanded clone, and some rows leave it out.

clone_size: -
j_call: TRBJ2-1
v_call: TRBV7-3
d_call: -
cdr3_aa: CASSLRSLGNEQFF
cdr3_nt: TGTGCCAGCAGCTTAAGGAGTTTGGGCAATGAGCAGTTCTTC

clone_size: few
j_call: TRBJ1-2
v_call: TRBV2
d_call: -
cdr3_aa: CASSVEGAAFGYTF
cdr3_nt: TGTGCCAGCAGTGTAGAGGGCGCGGCGTTTGGCTACACCTTC

clone_size: few
j_call: TRBJ1-2
v_call: TRBV5-1
d_call: TRBD1
cdr3_aa: CASSPGTDGYTF
cdr3_nt: TGCGCCAGCAGCCCTGGGACAGATGGCTACACCTTC

clone_size: -
j_call: TRBJ1-2
v_call: TRBV15
d_call: TRBD1
cdr3_aa: CATSRDLGQGDGYTF
cdr3_nt: TGTGCCACCAGCAGAGATCTGGGACAGGGAGATGGCTACACCTTC

clone_size: -
j_call: TRBJ2-3
v_call: TRBV7-2
d_call: -
cdr3_aa: CASSSTRGYTDTQYF
cdr3_nt: TGTGCCAGCAGCTCAACCCGGGGCTACACAGATACGCAGTATTTT

clone_size: few
j_call: TRBJ2-2
v_call: TRBV5-1
d_call: -
cdr3_aa: CASSFRDPNTGELFF
cdr3_nt: TGCGCCAGCAGCTTCAGGGACCCGAACACCGGGGAGCTGTTTTTT

clone_size: -
j_call: TRBJ1-6
v_call: TRBV7-9
d_call: TRBD1
cdr3_aa: CASSLAGGGGSPLHF
cdr3_nt: TGTGCCAGCAGCTTAGCAGGGGGCGGTGGTTCACCCCTCCACTTT

clone_size: few
j_call: TRBJ2-7
v_call: TRBV9
d_call: -
cdr3_aa: CASSSTSYTSYEQYF
cdr3_nt: TGTGCCAGCAGCTCTACTAGCTATACCTCCTACGAGCAGTACTTC

clone_size: few
j_call: TRBJ2-2
v_call: TRBV2
d_call: -
cdr3_aa: CASNTGRRTGELFF
cdr3_nt: TGTGCCAGCAACACGGGACGTCGCACCGGGGAGCTGTTTTTT

clone_size: -
j_call: TRBJ1-1
v_call: TRBV10-3
d_call: -
cdr3_aa: CAISGTGGTEAFF
cdr3_nt: TGTGCCATCAGTGGAACAGGTGGCACTGAAGCTTTCTTT

clone_size: -
j_call: TRBJ2-3
v_call: TRBV7-9
d_call: TRBD1
cdr3_aa: CASSTGQGSTDTQYF
cdr3_nt: TGTGCCAGCAGCACGGGACAGGGTAGTACAGATACGCAGTATTTT

clone_size: few
j_call: TRBJ1-1
v_call: TRBV29-1
d_call: TRBD1
cdr3_aa: CSGQQGLNTEAFF
cdr3_nt: TGCAGCGGTCAACAGGGGTTGAACACTGAAGCTTTCTTT

clone_size: few
j_call: TRBJ2-1
v_call: TRBV19
d_call: -
cdr3_aa: CASRSRSSLLGNEQFF
cdr3_nt: TGTGCCTCTAGGTCACGCAGTTCTCTTCTAGGGAATGAGCAGTTCTTC

clone_size: few
j_call: TRBJ2-5
v_call: TRBV4-1
d_call: -
cdr3_aa: CASSQAASQGETQYF
cdr3_nt: TGCGCCAGCAGCCAAGCGGCTAGCCAAGGGGAGACCCAGTACTTC

clone_size: -
j_call: TRBJ2-7
v_call: TRBV7-9
d_call: -
cdr3_aa: CASSSLFEEQYF
cdr3_nt: TGTGCCAGCAGCTCCCTCTTTGAGGAGCAGTACTTC

clone_size: few
j_call: TRBJ1-2
v_call: TRBV25-1
d_call: -
cdr3_aa: CASSEFRGGGYTF
cdr3_nt: TGTGCCAGCAGTGAATTTCGTGGTGGTGGCTACACCTTC

clone_size: few
j_call: TRBJ1-5
v_call: TRBV7-9
d_call: -
cdr3_aa: CASSAGLSNQPQHF
cdr3_nt: TGTGCCAGCAGCGCAGGGCTAAGCAATCAGCCCCAGCATTTT

clone_size: -
j_call: TRBJ2-3
v_call: TRBV28
d_call: TRBD2
cdr3_aa: CASSLARSIAGGTDTQYF
cdr3_nt: TGTGCCAGCAGTTTAGCTCGATCGATAGCGGGGGGCACAGATACGCAGTATTTT

clone_size: -
j_call: TRBJ1-4
v_call: TRBV7-8
d_call: -
cdr3_aa: CASSLRQIATNEKLFF
cdr3_nt: TGTGCCAGCAGCTTAAGGCAGATTGCAACTAATGAAAAACTGTTTTTT

clone_size: -
j_call: TRBJ2-3
v_call: TRBV5-1
d_call: -
cdr3_aa: CASSLAGDIESAYF
cdr3_nt: TGCGCCAGCAGCTTGGCGGGGGACATTGAATCTGCGTATTTT

clone_size: few
j_call: TRBJ2-5
v_call: TRBV5-4
d_call: -
cdr3_aa: CASSLVARRETQYF
cdr3_nt: TGTGCCAGCAGCTTGGTTGCAAGGAGGGAGACCCAGTACTTC

clone_size: -
j_call: TRBJ2-7
v_call: TRBV9
d_call: -
cdr3_aa: CASSVVMGDEQYF
cdr3_nt: TGTGCCAGCAGCGTAGTTATGGGAGACGAGCAGTACTTC

clone_size: few
j_call: TRBJ2-7
v_call: TRBV7-9
d_call: TRBD1
cdr3_aa: CASSPLPGQGNEQYF
cdr3_nt: TGTGCCAGCAGCCCACTACCGGGACAGGGGAACGAGCAGTACTTC

clone_size: -
j_call: TRBJ1-2
v_call: TRBV6-1
d_call: TRBD1
cdr3_aa: CASRTGTGEYGYTF
cdr3_nt: TGTGCCAGCAGAACCGGGACAGGGGAATATGGCTACACCTTC

clone_size: -
j_call: TRBJ2-6
v_call: TRBV4-1
d_call: -
cdr3_aa: CASSQIPGASGANVLTF
cdr3_nt: TGCGCCAGCAGCCAAATACCAGGGGCCTCTGGGGCCAACGTCCTGACTTTC

clone_size: -
j_call: TRBJ2-1
v_call: TRBV5-1
d_call: -
cdr3_aa: CASSRDITGSNEQFF
cdr3_nt: TGCGCCAGCAGCCGAGACATAACAGGGTCCAATGAGCAGTTCTTC